This TCR beta chain was documented in a study of blood T cell repertoires in COVID-19 (TCRdb year 2020). In the study overall: Samples from collaborators originated in the United States, Italy and Spain and spanned both the acute and convalescent phases of COVID-19. The material from the prospective study consisted of cDNA or gDNA derived from T cells, B-cell-depleted T cells, or PBMCs. The dataset comprised deeply sampled blood TCRbeta repertoires from subjects exposed to, actively infected with, or recovered from COVID-19. The repertoires were released in a freely available public database meant as a resource for research on the immune response to SARS-CoV-2. Samples came from the ongoing ImmuneRACE study (first 160 participants) plus 1,254 subjects from 6 global collaborators. The sample metadata nearly always contained a de-identified subject ID, COVID-19 status, age in years and sex. Where available, HLA class I and class II types were taken from metadata supplied by the sample provider and were not determined by assay-based typing.

This clone came up once. Its binding antigen is unknown. Base qualities are not recorded, but no much larger clone differs from it by a single base. TCRbeta CDR3 regions were amplified from genomic DNA using the immunoSEQ Assay, a bias-controlled multiplex PCR. Concerning the study's data processing: The number of nucleated cells in each sample was estimated from the amplification of reference gene primers within the assay. Sequence reads were collapsed and filtered to measure the absolute abundance of every unique TCRbeta CDR3 rearrangement. Productive Simpson clonality was computed per sample as the square root of Simpson's diversity index over productive rearrangements. TCRdb limited this immuneACCESS table to in-frame rearrangements with V and J called. A share of clones is missing; checked studies link under half to unresolved V genes, and the rest is unexplained. That table is the source of V, J and clone size, and D and trimming were worked out from the DNA. The sample data list roughly 410,000 clones, and around 87% of these were observed just once. Of the sample, roughly 2% falls within the top ten clones.

In Seattle, one collaborating source enrolled patients while the infection was active and tracked those patients longitudinally over the course of disease. The collaborating institutions used their own protocols to collect whole blood in K2EDTA tubes. For TCRbeta analysis, collaborators shipped samples as frozen whole blood, isolated PBMCs, or DNA extracted from either of those sample types. The CDR3, from cysteine to phenylalanine, totals 14 residues. Just CDR3 DNA is preserved here, 42 bases in frame from base 1. According to the germline V gene, CDR1 reads SGHDT and CDR2 reads YYEEEE. V is pared back by 4 bases and J by 4 bases, with 11 bases lying between the germline termini. Results the study describes overall, beyond this receptor: The quantity of clinical and demographic metadata differed by source and by participant and was supplied without curation.

The chain is assembled from TRBV5-6 and TRBJ1-4; 5 matching bases give a weak D call of TRBD1. The receptor was isolated from a woman aged 60 to 75 with COVID-19, enrolled during active disease. The sample taken for sequencing was peripheral blood. The DNA sequence is given as TGTGCCAGCAGCGTGCGACAGTATAATGAAAAACTGTTTTTT. It codes for CASSVRQYNEKLFF.